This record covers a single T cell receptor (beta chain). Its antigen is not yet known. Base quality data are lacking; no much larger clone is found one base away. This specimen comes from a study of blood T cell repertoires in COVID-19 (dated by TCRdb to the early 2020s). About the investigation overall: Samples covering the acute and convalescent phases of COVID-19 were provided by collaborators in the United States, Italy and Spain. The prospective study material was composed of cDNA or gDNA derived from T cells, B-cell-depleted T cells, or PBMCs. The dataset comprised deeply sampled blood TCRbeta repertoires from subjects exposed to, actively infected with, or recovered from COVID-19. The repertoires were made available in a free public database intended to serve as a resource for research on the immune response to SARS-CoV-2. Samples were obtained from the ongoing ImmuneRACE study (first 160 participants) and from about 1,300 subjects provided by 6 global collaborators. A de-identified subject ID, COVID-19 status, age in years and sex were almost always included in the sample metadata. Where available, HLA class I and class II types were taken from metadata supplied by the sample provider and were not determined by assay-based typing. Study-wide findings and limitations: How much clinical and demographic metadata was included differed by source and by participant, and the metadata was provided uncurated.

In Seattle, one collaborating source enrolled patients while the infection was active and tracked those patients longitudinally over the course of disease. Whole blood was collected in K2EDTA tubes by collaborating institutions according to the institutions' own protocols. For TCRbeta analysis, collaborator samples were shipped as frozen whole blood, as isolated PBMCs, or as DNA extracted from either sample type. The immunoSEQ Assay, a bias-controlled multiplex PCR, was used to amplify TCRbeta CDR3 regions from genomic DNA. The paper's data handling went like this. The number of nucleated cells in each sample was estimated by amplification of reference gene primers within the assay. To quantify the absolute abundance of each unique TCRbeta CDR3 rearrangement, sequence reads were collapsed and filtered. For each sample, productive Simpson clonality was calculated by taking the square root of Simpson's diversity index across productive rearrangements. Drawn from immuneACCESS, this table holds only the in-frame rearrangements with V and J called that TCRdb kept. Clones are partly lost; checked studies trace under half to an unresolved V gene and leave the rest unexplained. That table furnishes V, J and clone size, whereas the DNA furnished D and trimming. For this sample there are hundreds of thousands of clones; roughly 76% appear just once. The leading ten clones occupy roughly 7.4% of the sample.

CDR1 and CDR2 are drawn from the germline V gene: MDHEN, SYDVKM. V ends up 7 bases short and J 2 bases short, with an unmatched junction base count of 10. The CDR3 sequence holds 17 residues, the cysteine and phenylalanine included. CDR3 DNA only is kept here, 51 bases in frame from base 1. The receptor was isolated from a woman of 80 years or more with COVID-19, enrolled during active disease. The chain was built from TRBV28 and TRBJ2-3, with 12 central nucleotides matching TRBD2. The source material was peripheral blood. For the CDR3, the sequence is CASTPSGRAPFTDTQYF. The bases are TGTGCCAGCACCCCTAGCGGGAGGGCACCTTTCACAGATACGCAGTATTTT.